This T cell receptor (beta chain) was captured in a study of TIL therapy for anti-PD-1-resistant metastatic lung cancer. Study-level background: Median patient age was 54, ranging roughly 38-75 years.

The time point is: pre-treatment sample, taken before nivolumab and TIL therapy. The libraries were made with immunoSEQ v3. Survey-level samples got 1.5 million to 2.5 million read pairs; deep-level samples got about 4.5-6.5 million. The method was immunoSEQ multiplex PCR; TCRdb's version includes in-frame clones alone and lacks a portion of them. The sample includes approximately 15,000 clones, more than 75% seen only once; the top ten take 0.65% to 0.9%. There are 11 residues in the CDR3. CDR1 is DFQATT and CDR2 is SNEGSKA in the germline V gene (reference sequence). Trimming pared 3 bases from V and 11 bases from J, leaving 12 bases between.

This TCR was sampled from a person aged 25 to 79 with non-small cell lung cancer. The chain employs TRBV20-1 and TRBJ2-3; D is uncertain. The specimen comprised blood, sampled at baseline. This CDR3 is CSASLSRGQYF. The CDR3 region has the DNA TGCAGTGCTAGTCTTTCGAGAGGGCAGTATTTT.